This entry lists 29 T cell receptor beta chains sequenced from one sample in a study of blood T cell repertoires in COVID-19. The data were produced by immunoSEQ multiplex PCR, yet TCRdb's version contains in-frame clones alone and is incomplete. Among tens of thousands of clones listed, around 86% were seen once. The sequenced sample consisted of peripheral blood. These TCRs come from a human donor with acute or convalescent COVID-19. The donor label of this sample is uncertain.

This clone was counted only a few times. The genes are TRBV19 and TRBJ1-6, with 7 bases identical to TRBD1. The CDR3 spans 14 residues. Unmatched junction bases numbered 6, after V lost 4 bases and J lost 9 bases. Germline assignment: CDR1 LNHDA and CDR2 SQIVND (reference sequence). The DNA for the CDR3 is TGTGCCAGTAGTACCACAGGGGTAGGTTCACCCCTCCACTTT. This translates into CASSTTGVGSPLHF.

The rearrangement uses TRBV28 and TRBJ2-1; 9 bases are a match to TRBD1. This CDR3 region has 15 residues. Per the germline V gene, CDR1 is MDHEN and CDR2 is SYDVKM. V gave up 6 bases and J gave up 9 bases; unmatched junction bases: 12. Here the CDR3 reads CASSPGQGALGEQFF. The CDR3 DNA reads as TGTGCCAGCAGCCCGGGACAGGGTGCCCTCGGTGAGCAGTTCTTC.

This clone was observed a few times. V and J are TRBV7-9 and TRBJ2-5; 8 nucleotides line up with TRBD2. Germline trimming cut 5 bases from V and 5 bases from J; bases unmatched to any gene: 7. The CDR3 runs 14 residues. CDR1 is SEHNR and CDR2 is FQNEAQ in the germline V gene (reference sequence). In DNA, the CDR3 is TGTGCCAGCAGCCGCCGGGAGGGTGGGGAGACCCAGTACTTC. Protein sequence: CASSRREGGETQYF.

This clone was counted a few times. The chain carries TRBV6-2 or TRBV6-3 and TRBJ2-3; 9 positions match TRBD2. CDR3 length equals 17 residues. The V gene's germline CDR1 is MNHEY and CDR2 SVGEGT. The trim removed 6 bases at V and 5 bases at J, leaving 15 bases unmatched. CDR3 residues: CASSRRTAGGLGDTQYF. Here the CDR3 DNA reads TGTGCCAGCAGCCGGCGGACGGCGGGAGGGCTTGGAGATACGCAGTATTTT.

V is TRBV6-4 and J is TRBJ2-3, with TRBD2 as a possible D gene (6 bases). V was clipped by 6 bases and J by 5 bases, with 6 bases between them. The CDR3 covers 11 residues. Germline CDR1 and CDR2: MRHNA and SNTAGT. CDR3 coding DNA: TGTGCCAGCAGGGGGGGAGATACGCAGTATTTT. Translation: CASRGGDTQYF.

The rearrangement links TRBV6-5 to TRBJ1-1; 7 positions agree with TRBD1. The V gene end was trimmed by 7 bases and the J gene end by 1 base; junction bases not matched to a gene: 6. There are 14 residues in the CDR3. Germline values: CDR1 MNHEY, CDR2 SVGAGI. The CDR3 loop is CASTRDRWNTEAFF. CDR3 bases: TGTGCCAGCACCAGGGACAGATGGAACACTGAAGCTTTCTTT.

The chain links TRBV2 to TRBJ1-6; TRBD1 aligns across 7 bases. This CDR3 is built from 15 residues. The junction had 12 bases not matched to a gene; V was cut back by 9 bases and J by 7 bases. Germline CDR1 and CDR2: SNHLY and FYNNEI. DNA for the CDR3: TGTGCCAGTTTTAGAGGGACAGCAATCAATTCACCCCTCCACTTT. It is translated as CASFRGTAINSPLHF.

V usage is TRBV11-2 and J usage is TRBJ1-6; 10 nucleotides match TRBD1. This CDR3 is 14 amino acids long. The ends lost 7 bases at V and 7 bases at J; junction bases unmatched: 4. Germline-derived CDR1 and CDR2 are SGHAT and FQNNGV. CDR3 in amino acids: CASNPGQGNSPLHF. The DNA for the CDR3 is TGTGCCAGCAATCCGGGACAGGGGAATTCACCCCTCCACTTT. The full variable domain, its missing parts supplied by reference TRBV11-2 and TRBJ1-6, is EAGVAQSPRYKIIEKRQSVAFWCNPISGHATLYWYQQILGQGPKLLIQFQNNGVVDDSQLPKDRFSAERLKGVDSTLKIQPAKLEDSAVYLCASNPGQGNSPLHFGNGTRLTVT.

This clone was counted a single time. V is TRBV3-1 (or the pseudogene TRBV3-2) and J is TRBJ1-1; TRBD1 agrees at 9 bases. The CDR3 covers 16 residues. Germline V gene data show CDR1 as LGHDT and CDR2 as YNNKEL (reference sequence). V shed 0 bases and J 0 bases; nucleotides not matched to a gene: 2. CDR3 nucleotides: TGTGCCAGCAGCCAAGAGGGGACAGGGTTGAACACTGAAGCTTTCTTT. It translates to CASSQEGTGLNTEAFF.

This clone was found a few times. V usage is TRBV18 and J usage is TRBJ2-3, with D unresolved. CDR1 and CDR2 from the germline V gene are KGHSH and LQKENI. The CDR3 extends over 15 amino acids. The germline V and J ends were trimmed by 3 bases and 1 base, with 11 bases remaining between them. For the CDR3, the DNA is TGTGCCAGCTCACCGCGTGCGGCGGGCACAGATACGCAGTATTTT. It translates to CASSPRAAGTDTQYF.

The chain carries TRBV19 and TRBJ2-1; TRBD2 agrees at 10 bases. This CDR3 is built from 20 residues. Trimming removed 4 bases from V and 1 base from J; junction bases left unmatched: 16. The germline V gene encodes CDR1 LNHDA and CDR2 SQIVND (reference sequence). CDR3 in amino acids: CASSRRSGTSVGGSYNEQFF. CDR3 bases: TGTGCCAGTAGTAGGAGGTCCGGGACTAGCGTAGGAGGGTCCTACAATGAGCAGTTCTTC.

V and J are TRBV19 and TRBJ2-3; D is undetermined. Trimming removed 2 bases from V and 6 bases from J, with 3 bases in between. Germline values: CDR1 LNHDA, CDR2 SQIVND (reference sequence). CDR3 size: 11 residues. For the CDR3, the DNA is TGTGCCAGTAGTATATCGGATACGCAGTATTTT. Translation gives CASSISDTQYF.

The J gene is TRBJ1-1, the V gene TRBV5-1, with D possibly matching TRBD1 (5 bases). Germline CDR1 and CDR2: SGHRS and YFSETQ. V shed 4 bases and J shed 6 bases, with 22 bases lying between them. The CDR3 is made up of 16 amino acids. CDR3: CASSLAEGAGGAEAFF. For the CDR3, the DNA is TGCGCCAGCAGCCTGGCAGAGGGAGCCGGAGGGGCTGAAGCTTTCTTT. Full variable domain (outside the CDR3, taken from reference TRBV5-1 and TRBJ1-1): KAGVTQTPRYLIKTRGQQVTLSCSPISGHRSVSWYQQTPGQGLQFLFEYFSETQRNKGNFPGRFSGRQFSNSRSEMNVSTLELGDSALYLCASSLAEGAGGAEAFFGQGTRLTVV.

The CDR3 reads CAWSVQQVRGEGYTF. CDR3 coding DNA: TGTGCCTGGAGTGTACAACAGGTCCGGGGGGAAGGCTACACCTTC. The V and J genes are TRBV30 and TRBJ1-2, with a tentative D call TRBD1 (5 bases). CDR3 length equals 15 residues. Trimming shortened V by 0 bases and J by 8 bases, and 19 bases separated the two germline ends. Per the germline V gene, CDR1 is GTSNPN and CDR2 is SVGIG (reference sequence).

This clone was observed a few times. This chain uses TRBV7-2 with TRBJ2-3; 7 bases fit TRBD2. V dropped 0 bases and J dropped 6; count of bases not matched to a gene: 3. Germline-derived CDR1 and CDR2 are SGHTA and FQGNSA. The CDR3 length is 14 residues. CDR3 in amino acids: CASSLAGLYDTQYF. In DNA, the CDR3 is TGTGCCAGCAGCTTAGCGGGACTATACGATACGCAGTATTTT.

The V gene is TRBV10-3, the J gene TRBJ1-4; the D gene is possibly TRBD1 (6 bases). The CDR3 spans 15 residues. CDR1 is ENHRY and CDR2 is SYGVKD in the germline V gene. V dropped 4 bases and J dropped 4 bases, with 13 bases sitting between them. CDR3 loop: CAISGSDSLNEKLFF. In DNA, the CDR3 is TGTGCCATCAGTGGCTCGGACAGCCTTAATGAAAAACTGTTTTTT.

This clone was detected only once. The chain employs TRBV24-1 and TRBJ2-3, with 8 bases aligning to TRBD2. CDR3 length: 15 amino acids. V lost 7 bases to trimming and J lost 2 bases; unmatched junction nucleotides: 7. From germline, CDR1 is KGHDR and CDR2 SFDVKD. As DNA, the CDR3 is TGTGCCACCAGAAGATCAGCGGGAGCCACAGATACGCAGTATTTT. Protein sequence: CATRRSAGATDTQYF.

The CDR3, as DNA: TGTGCCAGCAGCGGAAACAGGGCTGAAGGCTACACCTTC. Translated, it gives CASSGNRAEGYTF. This chain uses TRBV6-5 with TRBJ1-2, with D tentatively TRBD1 (6 bases). The V end lost 6 bases, the J end lost 8 bases, and 16 bases lay between the germline ends. Germline-derived CDR1 and CDR2 are MNHEY and SVGAGI. This CDR3 comprises 13 residues.

This sequence joins TRBV4-3 and TRBJ2-5; D is undetermined. This CDR3 has 15 amino acids. Germline-derived CDR1 and CDR2 are LGHNA and YSLEER. The V end was cut by 3 bases, the J end by 0 bases, with 11 bases between. CDR3 sequence: CASSQEGQDQETQYF. CDR3 nucleotide sequence: TGCGCCAGCAGCCAGGAAGGTCAGGACCAAGAGACCCAGTACTTC.

The chain has TRBV30 and TRBJ2-2; tentatively, D is TRBD2 (6 bases). This CDR3 region has 14 residues. V was shortened by 4 bases and J by 6 bases, with 15 bases between the two germline ends. Per the germline V gene, CDR1 is GTSNPN and CDR2 is SVGIG (reference sequence). CDR3 loop: CAWTPGEAAGELFF. CDR3 in DNA: TGTGCCTGGACCCCGGGAGAGGCGGCCGGGGAGCTGTTTTTT.

CDR3 sequence reads: CASSYSPQYTGELFF. CDR3 nucleotides: TGTGCCAGCAGCTACAGCCCCCAGTACACCGGGGAGCTGTTTTTT. The V gene is TRBV11-2, the J gene TRBJ2-2; D gene ambiguous. The CDR3 loop spans 15 amino acids. V lost 4 bases to trimming and J lost 3 bases, with 12 bases between them. The germline V gene encodes CDR1 SGHAT and CDR2 FQNNGV.

This rearrangement joins TRBV4-3 to TRBJ1-2; 9 bases agree with TRBD1. V gave up 0 bases and J gave up 7 bases; unmatched junction bases: 3. Per the germline V gene, CDR1 is LGHNA and CDR2 is YSLEER. This CDR3 has 14 amino acids. CDR3 in DNA: TGCGCCAGCAGCCAAGAGGGGACAGGGACTGGCTACACCTTC. Protein: CASSQEGTGTGYTF.

This chain connects TRBV5-1 to TRBJ2-1; 9 bases map to TRBD1. Losses at the gene ends were 0 bases for V and 7 bases for J; bases not matched to a gene: 5. Looked up from germline, CDR1 is SGHRS and CDR2 is YFSETQ. This CDR3 is 15 amino acids long. CDR3 protein: CASSLGDRAGNEQFF. The CDR3 DNA reads TGCGCCAGCAGCTTGGGGGACAGGGCGGGGAATGAGCAGTTCTTC.

V gene TRBV7-9 combines with J gene TRBJ1-2; TRBD1 matches at 7 bases. CDR1 and CDR2 (germline): SEHNR, FQNEAQ (reference sequence). This CDR3 contains 15 residues. V lost 5 bases, J lost 4 bases, and 10 bases stayed unmatched. For the CDR3, the DNA is TGTGCCAGCAGCCGAGAGGCAGGGGGTACCTATGGCTACACCTTC. Translation: CASSREAGGTYGYTF.

This clone appeared once. This sequence joins TRBV7-2 and TRBJ1-1; 7 bases are shared with TRBD1. The CDR3 loop spans 14 amino acids. From germline, CDR1 is SGHTA and CDR2 FQGNSA. J was trimmed by 4 bases and V by 5 bases; bases with no gene match: 7. CDR3 in DNA: TGTGCCAGCAGCCCAGACAGGGAGATCACTGAAGCTTTCTTT. Protein product: CASSPDREITEAFF.

This clone was counted between two and nine times. The chain employs TRBV5-1 and TRBJ2-1; 13 nucleotides agree with TRBD2. The CDR3 totals 14 residues. Germline CDR1 is SGHRS and CDR2 is YFSETQ. Trimming took 8 bases from V and 4 from J; bases not matched to a gene: 3. CDR3 nucleotide sequence: TGCGCCAGTGGGACTAGCGGGACTTACAATGAGCAGTTCTTC. This codes for CASGTSGTYNEQFF.

This sequence joins TRBV6-4 and TRBJ2-6; D is undetermined. Germline lookup yields CDR1 MRHNA and CDR2 SNTAGT. V was pared by 3 bases and J by 0 bases, with 3 bases between. The CDR3 has 14 amino acids. The CDR3 sequence: CASSERSGANVLTF. In nucleotides, the CDR3 is TGTGCCAGCAGTGAGCGCTCTGGGGCCAACGTCCTGACTTTC.

This rearrangement joins TRBV9 to TRBJ1-2; perhaps TRBD1 as D (6 bases). The V and J ends lost 4 bases and 5 bases respectively, with 27 bases between them. This CDR3 has 18 amino acids. CDR1 and CDR2 from the germline V gene are SGDLS and YYNGEE. The CDR3 loop reads CASSPTDRSHSSLYGYTF. In DNA, the CDR3 is TGTGCCAGCAGCCCGACCGACAGGTCGCATTCCAGCCTTTATGGCTACACCTTC.

On this clone itself: Within the sample, other DNA sequences also encode this same CDR3. The rearrangement joins TRBV11-2 to TRBJ1-2; the D is unclear. The CDR3 contains 13 residues. The germline V gene has CDR1 SGHAT and CDR2 FQNNGV. V was pared by 1 base and J by 2 bases, with 5 bases between. CDR3 sequence reads: CASSLGGNYGYTF. The CDR3 nucleotides are TGTGCCAGCAGCTTAGGCGGAAACTATGGCTACACCTTC. The entire variable domain, with the rest obtained from reference TRBV11-2 and TRBJ1-2, is as follows: EAGVAQSPRYKIIEKRQSVAFWCNPISGHATLYWYQQILGQGPKLLIQFQNNGVVDDSQLPKDRFSAERLKGVDSTLKIQPAKLEDSAVYLCASSLGGNYGYTFGSGTRLTVV.